This TCR beta chain was sequenced for a study of cytomegalovirus exposure and HLA in healthy donors. V was shortened by 3 bases and J by 9 bases, with 7 bases between the two germline ends. Per germline, CDR1 SGHDT and CDR2 YYEEEE. This CDR3 is 11 amino acids long. Assay used: immunoSEQ multiplex PCR; TCRdb lists only in-frame clones, some missing. The table includes tens of thousands of clones, about 94% detected once. Specimen: PBMCs. The V and J genes are TRBV5-6 and TRBJ2-1; a weak D match, TRBD2 (6 bases). The clonotype originates from a man younger than 35 in good health and CMV-seronegative. In DNA form, the CDR3 reads TGTGCCAGCAGCTGGGGAGGTGAGCAGTTCTTC. It encodes CASSWGGEQFF.